Shown below are 27 T cell receptor beta chains from a single sample sequenced in a study of spatial heterogeneity in lung cancer. Time point: sample taken at primary tumor resection. A single record per CDR3 protein comes from TCRdb applying MiXCR to the 5' RACE reads. This table holds around 63,000 distinct CDR3 sequences, about 6.3% found once. Here the sequenced sample was PBMCs, taken at surgery. Every receptor here comes from a female donor with early-stage non-small cell lung cancer.

This clonotype was counted many times. The chain is built from TRBV5-1 and TRBJ2-6; TRBD1 is a possible D gene (5 bases). Germline V lookup: CDR1 SGHRS, CDR2 YFSETQ. The V gene lost 2 bases and the J gene lost 0 bases, with 12 bases spanning the gap. The CDR3 totals 17 residues. CDR3 coding DNA: TGCGCCAGCAGCTTAGATGGCAGGGACTCTGGGGCCAACGTCCTGACTTTC. Amino acids: CASSLDGRDSGANVLTF.

Notes on this clonotype: A much larger clone differs by one base, so this may be a read error. The V and J genes are TRBV9 and TRBJ1-2; TRBD1 is a possible D gene (5 bases). Germline CDR1 reads SGDLS; CDR2 reads YYNGEE. This CDR3 has 16 amino acids. Trimming cost V 0 bases and J 4 bases, with 16 bases left between them. CDR3 bases: TGTGCCAGCAGCGTAGGGGGGGACCACCTCGGCTATGGCTACACCTTC. It yields the protein CASSVGGDHLGYGYTF.

The sample holds many counts of this clonotype. This chain links TRBV5-1 with TRBJ1-3, with D hard to call. Germline loops: CDR1 SGHRS, CDR2 YFSETQ. The CDR3 length is 18 residues. Trimming stripped 0 bases from V and 0 bases from J, with 16 bases between. Written as DNA, the CDR3 is TGCGCCAGCAGCTTGGATCCGGGAGCCAGGCGCTCTGGAAACACCATATATTTT. It encodes CASSLDPGARRSGNTIYF.

This rearrangement joins TRBV6-6 to TRBJ1-1; D might be TRBD1 (5 bases). This CDR3 has 14 residues. Germline CDR1 reads MNHNY; CDR2 reads SVGAGI (reference sequence). Between the trimmed V and J ends, which lost 6 bases and 8 bases, there was a span of 19 bases. The CDR3 sequence: CASRPLGATVEAFF. The CDR3 DNA sequence: TGTGCCAGCAGGCCCTTGGGAGCGACAGTAGAAGCTTTCTTT.

This clonotype was observed many times. This chain joins TRBV9 and TRBJ2-3; D may correspond to TRBD1 or TRBD2 (6 bases each). Germline V lookup: CDR1 SGDLS, CDR2 YYNGEE. Trimming took off 4 bases at V and 5 bases at J, with 20 bases between the two ends. This CDR3 is 16 amino acids long. CDR3 region: CASSPLGGGAVDTQYF. DNA of the CDR3: TGTGCCAGCAGCCCGCTTGGGGGCGGGGCTGTAGATACGCAGTATTTT.

In this sample, this clonotype turned up many times. V usage is TRBV3-1 and J usage is TRBJ2-1, with D perhaps matching TRBD1 (5 bases). Trimming pared 0 bases from V and 2 bases from J, leaving 11 bases between. The CDR3 is 16 amino acids. Germline V gene data show CDR1 as LGHDT and CDR2 as YNNKEL (reference sequence). CDR3 sequence reads: CASSQEYRKTYNEQFF. The DNA of the CDR3 is TGTGCCAGCAGCCAAGAATACAGGAAAACCTACAATGAGCAGTTCTTC.

The rearrangement joins TRBV30 to TRBJ1-1; D perhaps matches TRBD1 (6 bases). CDR1 GTSNPN and CDR2 SVGIG come from the germline V gene (reference sequence). V was clipped by 2 bases and J by 4 bases, with 11 bases between them. This CDR3 has 13 residues. DNA for the CDR3: TGTGCCTGGAGTTTAGACAGGACCACTGAAGCTTTCTTT. Amino acids: CAWSLDRTTEAFF. The whole variable domain, filled in from reference TRBV30 and TRBJ1-1, reads SQTIHQWPATLVQPVGSPLSLECTVEGTSNPNLYWYRQAAGRGLQLLFYSVGIGQISSEVPQNLSASRPQDRQFILSSKKLLLSDSGFYLCAWSLDRTTEAFFGQGTRLTVV.

This clonotype was seen at least ten times. This chain links TRBV7-9 with TRBJ1-1, with no clear D. Germline values: CDR1 SEHNR, CDR2 FQNEAQ (reference sequence). The CDR3 spans 13 residues. Trimming removed 5 bases at V and 0 bases at J, with 7 bases between. CDR3 sequence: CASSATMNTEAFF. The CDR3 nucleotides read TGTGCCAGCAGCGCCACTATGAACACTGAAGCTTTCTTT.

V and J are TRBV7-2 and TRBJ1-6, with TRBD1 matching over 9 bases. The V gene's germline CDR1 is SGHTA and CDR2 FQGNSA. The CDR3 is made up of 17 amino acids. With 5 bases clipped from V and 0 bases from J, the junction kept 5 bases outside the gene matches. CDR3 bases: TGTGCCAGCAGCCCTGGACAGGGGAGCTCCTATAATTCACCCCTCCACTTT. Its protein product is CASSPGQGSSYNSPLHF.

In its sample, this clonotype was seen many times. This chain joins TRBV6-1 and TRBJ2-7, with a possible D match to TRBD2 (6 bases). V dropped 7 bases and J dropped 0 bases, with 10 bases sitting between them. This CDR3 spans 13 amino acids. Per germline, CDR1 MNHNS and CDR2 SASEGT. CDR3 loop: CASNSGSSYEQYF. CDR3 nucleotides: TGTGCCAGCAACAGCGGGTCCTCCTACGAGCAGTACTTC.

This clonotype has a count of ten or more. The rearrangement joins TRBV9 to TRBJ2-1, with 15 bases identical to TRBD2. The CDR3 has 15 residues. CDR1 SGDLS and CDR2 YYNGEE come from the germline V gene. V shed 2 bases, J shed 9 bases, and the junction held 3 bases outside the gene matches. For the CDR3, the DNA is TGTGCCAGCAGCGTGGGACTAGCGGGAGGTAGTGAGCAGTTCTTC. It encodes CASSVGLAGGSEQFF.

The sample holds many counts of this clonotype. The chain is built from TRBV9 and TRBJ2-5; perhaps TRBD2 as D (6 bases). V was shortened by 0 bases and J by 7 bases, with 10 bases between the two germline ends. This CDR3 contains 13 residues. Germline V lookup: CDR1 SGDLS, CDR2 YYNGEE. In nucleotides, the CDR3 is TGTGCCAGCAGCGTAGGCGGAGGGGCGACCCAGTACTTC. It specifies CASSVGGGATQYF.

This clonotype was seen repeatedly, ten times or more. The CDR3 spells CASSVTGSYEQYF. The DNA for the CDR3 is TGCGCCAGCAGCGTGACAGGGTCTTACGAGCAGTACTTC. The chain couples TRBV5-1 to TRBJ2-7; TRBD1 matches 7 bases. Germline V gives CDR1 SGHRS, CDR2 YFSETQ. Trimming took 4 bases from V and 4 from J; bases not matched to a gene: 5. This CDR3 spans 13 amino acids.

This clonotype was detected many times. The J gene is TRBJ2-7, the V gene TRBV2; D possibly uses TRBD1 or TRBD2 (5 bases each). Germline CDR1 and CDR2: SNHLY and FYNNEI. This CDR3 spans 13 amino acids. Trimming shortened V by 4 bases and J by 7 bases, and 14 bases separated the two germline ends. CDR3 DNA sequence: TGTGCCAGCAGTGTTGGGACGAGTGGGGAGCAGTACTTC. This codes for CASSVGTSGEQYF. The full variable domain, rest sourced from reference TRBV2 and TRBJ2-7, is EPEVTQTPSHQVTQMGQEVILRCVPISNHLYFYWYRQILGQKVEFLVSFYNNEISEKSEIFDDQFSVERPDGSNFTLKIRSTKLEDSAMYFCASSVGTSGEQYFGPGTRLTVT.

This clonotype was recorded at least ten times. This chain connects TRBV10-3 to TRBJ1-1; 9 bases fit TRBD1. This CDR3 region has 16 residues. V dropped 6 bases and J dropped 0; count of bases not matched to a gene: 8. Germline V gene lookup returns CDR1 ENHRY and CDR2 SYGVKD. DNA for the CDR3: TGTGCCATCAGCCCTACAGGGGGCGGGATGAACACTGAAGCTTTCTTT. Translation gives CAISPTGGGMNTEAFF.

V usage is TRBV7-8 and J usage is TRBJ1-1; D not certain. Germline values: CDR1 SGHVS, CDR2 FQNEAQ. CDR3 length: 13 residues. Trimming shortened V by 7 bases and J by 2 bases, and 11 bases separated the two germline ends. This chain's CDR3 is CASMGQPNTEAFF. CDR3 nucleotides: TGTGCCAGCATGGGCCAGCCAAACACTGAAGCTTTCTTT.

CDR3 DNA: TGCGCCAGCAGCTTTGCGGGAGATACGCAGTATTTT. Translating gives CASSFAGDTQYF. The chain is built from TRBV5-1 and TRBJ2-3, with a possible D match to TRBD2 (5 bases). The CDR3 is 12 residues long. The V gene lost 2 bases and the J gene lost 5 bases, with 6 bases spanning the gap. From germline, CDR1 is SGHRS and CDR2 YFSETQ.

The chain has TRBV20-1 and TRBJ2-7; D is perhaps TRBD2 (5 bases). Deletions cut 3 bases from V and 9 bases from J, with 21 bases between. The CDR3 has 14 residues. The germline CDR1 and CDR2 sequences are DFQATT and SNEGSKA (reference sequence). The DNA of the CDR3 is TGCAGTGCTAGTTTGTATCAGCGGAACTGGGTGCAGTACTTC. Encoded protein: CSASLYQRNWVQYF.

This clonotype came up many times. CDR3 amino acids: CATSRERGRVGNQPQHF. The DNA for the CDR3 is TGTGCCACCAGCAGAGAGAGGGGCCGCGTGGGCAATCAGCCCCAGCATTTT. The chain joins TRBV15 to TRBJ1-5, with D perhaps TRBD1 (5 bases). Germline V gene lookup returns CDR1 LNHNV and CDR2 YYDKDF (reference sequence). The germline V and J ends were trimmed by 0 bases and 2 bases, with 14 bases remaining between them. The CDR3 length is 17 residues. The whole variable domain, remainder taken from reference TRBV15 and TRBJ1-5, is DAMVIQNPRYQVTQFGKPVTLSCSQTLNHNVMYWYQQKSSQAPKLLFHYYDKDFNNEADTPDNFQSRRPNTSFCFLDIRSPGLGDTAMYLCATSRERGRVGNQPQHFGDGTRLSIL.

This clonotype was counted between two and nine times. The gene calls are TRBV6-5 and TRBJ2-3, with D maybe TRBD2 (5 bases). Germline assignment: CDR1 MNHEY and CDR2 SVGAGI. The CDR3 contains 15 residues. V was shortened by 5 bases and J by 0 bases, with 12 bases between the two germline ends. CDR3 amino acids: CASSRGLASTDTQYF. In DNA form, the CDR3 reads TGTGCCAGCAGTCGAGGACTGGCTAGCACAGATACGCAGTATTTT.

The sample holds many counts of this clonotype. The CDR3 sequence: CASTPGGGYANEQYF. The CDR3, as DNA: TGTGCCAGCACCCCAGGGGGGGGCTATGCTAACGAGCAGTACTTC. The rearrangement links TRBV28 to TRBJ2-7, with D tentatively TRBD1 or TRBD2 (7 bases each). The CDR3 sequence is 15 residues long. CDR1 MDHEN and CDR2 SYDVKM come from the germline V gene. V dropped 7 bases and J dropped 5 bases, with 21 bases sitting between them. Drawing the rest from reference TRBV28 and TRBJ2-7, the complete variable domain is DVKVTQSSRYLVKRTGEKVFLECVQDMDHENMFWYRQDPGLGLRLIYFSYDVKMKEKGDIPEGYSVSREKKERFSLILESASTNQTSMYLCASTPGGGYANEQYFGPGTRLTVT.

This clonotype occurred once. This chain connects TRBV29-1 to TRBJ1-4, with D perhaps matching TRBD1 (5 bases). Per the germline V gene, CDR1 is SQVTM and CDR2 is ANQGSEA. There are 13 residues in the CDR3. The V end was cut by 6 bases, the J end by 0 bases, with 8 bases between. CDR3 loop: CSVGGATNEKLFF. CDR3 DNA sequence: TGCAGCGTGGGGGGGGCAACTAATGAAAAACTGTTTTTT. Filled out from reference TRBV29-1 and TRBJ1-4, the complete variable domain reads SAVISQKPSRDICQRGTSLTIQCQVDSQVTMMFWYRQQPGQSLTLIATANQGSEATYESGFVIDKFPISRPNLTFSTLTVSNMSPEDSSIYLCSVGGATNEKLFFGSGTQLSVL.

There are many counts of this clonotype. The chain employs TRBV14 and TRBJ2-1; 10 bases agree with TRBD2. The germline V gene has CDR1 SGHDN and CDR2 FVKESK. Trimming took 4 bases from V and 7 from J; bases not matched to a gene: 1. The CDR3 spans 13 residues. This CDR3 is CASSLGLANEQFF. DNA for the CDR3: TGTGCCAGCAGCCTGGGACTAGCGAATGAGCAGTTCTTC.

Regarding this clonotype: Given a much more abundant clone one base away, this may be a read error. The chain is built from TRBV9 and TRBJ2-7; 9 bases match TRBD1. V lost 3 bases and J lost 9; bases outside the gene matches: 10. CDR1 is SGDLS and CDR2 is YYNGEE in the germline V gene. This CDR3 is built from 14 residues. Here the CDR3 DNA reads TGTGCCAGCAGCGAGGGGACAGGGATAGGTCGGCAGTACTTC. It specifies CASSEGTGIGRQYF.

The chain recombines TRBV28 with TRBJ1-5, with TRBD1 matching 8 bases. Germline values: CDR1 MDHEN, CDR2 SYDVKM. The V segment lost 7 bases and the J segment 5 bases; nucleotides outside the gene matches: 7. This CDR3 is built from 14 residues. CDR3 in DNA: TGTGCCAGCACACTTCAGGGGGCATATCAGCCCCAGCATTTT. Its protein is CASTLQGAYQPQHF.

This clonotype has ten or more counts. The rearrangement joins TRBV6-6 to TRBJ1-1; D possibly corresponds to TRBD1 (5 bases). V was clipped by 0 bases and J by 4 bases, with 18 bases between them. CDR1 MNHNY and CDR2 SVGAGI come from the germline V gene (reference sequence). The CDR3 covers 17 residues. The CDR3 is CASSYSEPGWLRTEAFF. CDR3 DNA sequence: TGTGCCAGCAGTTACTCAGAGCCAGGGTGGTTGCGCACTGAAGCTTTCTTT.

In this sample, this clonotype turned up many times. The chain recombines TRBV11-1 with TRBJ2-3, with D tentatively TRBD2 (5 bases). Between the trimmed V and J ends, which lost 3 bases and 1 base, there was a span of 8 bases. The CDR3 is made up of 14 amino acids. Per the germline V gene, CDR1 is SGHAT and CDR2 is FQDESV (reference sequence). For the CDR3, the DNA is TGTGCCAGCAGCTTCCTTAGCGGCACAGATACGCAGTATTTT. Translation gives CASSFLSGTDTQYF. The whole variable domain, remainder taken from reference TRBV11-1 and TRBJ2-3, is EAEVAQSPRYKITEKSQAVAFWCDPISGHATLYWYRQILGQGPELLVQFQDESVVDDSQLPKDRFSAERLKGVDSTLKIQPAELGDSAMYLCASSFLSGTDTQYFGPGTRLTVL.